This T cell receptor beta chain was observed in a study of blood T cell repertoires in COVID-19. As for the study in general: From the United States, Italy and Spain came samples of acute and convalescent COVID-19. T cells, B-cell-depleted T cells, or PBMCs supplied cDNA or gDNA.

In germline, CDR1 is SGHTA, CDR2 FQGTGA. The CDR3 spans 13 residues. The ends were cut back, 5 bases at V and 3 bases at J, with 10 bases in the middle. Authors' data handling: Amplification of reference gene primers was used by the study to estimate nucleated cell counts. The protocol was immunoSEQ multiplex PCR, while the TCRdb copy is restricted to in-frame clones and leaves out a portion. V and J calls plus clone size are reproduced from that table; the DNA served to infer D and trimming. The data show around 100,000 clones, 70% to 90% seen once. The chain combines TRBV7-3 with TRBJ1-1, with D hard to call. This TCR was sampled from a human donor with acute or convalescent COVID-19. The donor label of this sample is uncertain. The sequenced sample consisted of peripheral blood. CDR3: CASSRQMDTEAFF. The CDR3 coding sequence is TGTGCCAGCAGCCGTCAGATGGACACTGAAGCTTTCTTT.